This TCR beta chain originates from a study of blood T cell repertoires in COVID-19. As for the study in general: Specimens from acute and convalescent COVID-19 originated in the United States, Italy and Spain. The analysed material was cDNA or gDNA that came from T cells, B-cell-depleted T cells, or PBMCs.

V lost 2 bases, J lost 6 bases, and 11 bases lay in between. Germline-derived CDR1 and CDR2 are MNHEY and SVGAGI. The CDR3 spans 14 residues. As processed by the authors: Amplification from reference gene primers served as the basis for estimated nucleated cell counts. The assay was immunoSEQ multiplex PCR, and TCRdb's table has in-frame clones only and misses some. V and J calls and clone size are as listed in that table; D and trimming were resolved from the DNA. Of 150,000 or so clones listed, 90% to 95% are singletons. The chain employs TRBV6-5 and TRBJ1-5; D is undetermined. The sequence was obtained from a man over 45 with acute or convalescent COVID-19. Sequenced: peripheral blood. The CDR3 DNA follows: TGTGCCAGCAGTTACACGAGGGCCAGTCAGCCCCAGCATTTT. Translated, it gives CASSYTRASQPQHF.